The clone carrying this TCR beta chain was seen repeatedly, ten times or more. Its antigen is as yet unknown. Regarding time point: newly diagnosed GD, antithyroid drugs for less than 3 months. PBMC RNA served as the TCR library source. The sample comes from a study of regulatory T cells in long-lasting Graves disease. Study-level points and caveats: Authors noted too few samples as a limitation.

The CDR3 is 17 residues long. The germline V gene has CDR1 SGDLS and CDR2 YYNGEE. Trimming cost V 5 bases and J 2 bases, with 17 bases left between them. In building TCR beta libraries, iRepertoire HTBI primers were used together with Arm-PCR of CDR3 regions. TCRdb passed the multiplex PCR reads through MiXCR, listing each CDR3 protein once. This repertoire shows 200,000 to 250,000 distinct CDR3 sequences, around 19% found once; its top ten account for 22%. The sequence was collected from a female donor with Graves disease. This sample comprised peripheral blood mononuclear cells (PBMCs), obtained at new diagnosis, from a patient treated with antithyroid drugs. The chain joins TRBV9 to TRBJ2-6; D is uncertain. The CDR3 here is CASRGGVAMAGANVLTF. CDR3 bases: TGTGCCAGCAGGGGTGGAGTAGCTATGGCTGGGGCCAACGTCCTGACTTTC.